This TCR beta chain was found in a study of blood T cell repertoires in COVID-19. Study overall: Samples representing acute and convalescent COVID-19 were sourced from the United States, Italy and Spain. PBMCs, B-cell-depleted T cells, or T cells provided the cDNA or gDNA that made up the material.

Trimming took 5 bases from V and 6 from J; bases not matched to a gene: 15. The length of the CDR3 is 19 residues. In germline, CDR1 is SEHNR, CDR2 FQNEAQ (reference sequence). Donors in Cohort 3 counted as recovered after two negative PCRs, clearance, or symptom resolution. Method: immunoSEQ multiplex PCR; TCRdb's copy keeps in-frame clones and lacks some. The sample has 150,000 to 200,000 clones; roughly 80% are singletons. The sequence came from a woman aged 60 to 75 who had recovered from COVID-19. The rearrangement uses TRBV7-9 and TRBJ2-2, with TRBD2 matching 13 bases. The source material was PBMCs or T cells enriched from blood (not recorded which). In nucleotides, the CDR3 is TGTGCCAGCAGCCTCGAACGGACTAGCGGGGGACTATACGCCGGGGAGCTGTTTTTT. It yields the protein CASSLERTSGGLYAGELFF.